This TCR beta chain was obtained from a study of shared clonotypes between healthy human individuals. Across the whole study: The cohort comprised a couple of women and a few men. Their ages spanned 18 to 49 years.

Assay: immunoSEQ multiplex PCR; the TCRdb copy retains only in-frame clones and omits some. The data show about 2.3 million clones, 85% to 95% seen once. Trimming at V came to 3 bases and at J to 6 bases, leaving 7 bases not matched to a gene. The CDR3 spans 16 residues. CDR1 and CDR2 from the germline V gene are SGDLS and YYNGEE. This chain uses TRBV9 with TRBJ2-7; 15 bases fit TRBD2. This clonotype originated in a man aged 18 to 29 in good health. Some clones in this sample may be carry-over from other donors' samples. Sequencing input: naive CD4+ T cells from PBMCs. As for subset: CD45RA+ positively selected. The CDR3 protein is CASSEGLAGGLGEQYF. The DNA of the CDR3 is TGTGCCAGCAGCGAGGGACTAGCGGGAGGTCTGGGCGAGCAGTACTTC.